The 5 T cell receptor beta chains below come from one sample, sequenced in a study of Graves' ophthalmopathy and Graves' hyperthyroidism. The sequenced template was RNA, covering the TCR beta CDR3 region. HTBI-primed RT-PCR formed the first round, and a multiplex PCR formed the second. TCRdb called the multiplex PCR reads again in MiXCR, with one record for every CDR3 protein. In the table there are 660,000 or so distinct CDR3 sequences, 35% to 50% of which are singletons. Sequencing was carried out using peripheral blood. The receptors originated from an adult man with Graves' ophthalmopathy.

Ten or more counts support this clonotype. The V and J genes are TRBV24-1 and TRBJ1-1, with 8 positions matching TRBD1. Germline V lookup: CDR1 KGHDR, CDR2 SFDVKD. The CDR3 loop spans 14 amino acids. Losses at the gene ends were 9 bases for V and 7 bases for J; bases not matched to a gene: 12. The CDR3 here is CATASEDRAGEAFF. The CDR3 nucleotides are TGTGCCACCGCCAGCGAGGACAGGGCTGGTGAAGCTTTCTTT.

This chain links TRBV7-8 with TRBJ2-7; D not certain. V lost 0 bases, J lost 2 bases, and 14 bases lay in between. CDR1 SGHVS and CDR2 FQNEAQ come from the germline V gene. There are 16 residues in the CDR3. The CDR3 reads CASSLALQVVTYEQYF. The CDR3 nucleotides read TGTGCCAGCAGCTTAGCGCTCCAGGTGGTGACCTACGAGCAGTACTTC.

The table lists this clonotype with many counts. The V gene is TRBV19, the J gene TRBJ1-3; D is perhaps TRBD1 (6 bases). The germline V and J ends were trimmed by 5 bases and 0 bases, with 14 bases remaining between them. Germline V gene lookup returns CDR1 LNHDA and CDR2 SQIVND (reference sequence). This CDR3 spans 16 amino acids. This chain's CDR3 is CASSQRQDASGNTIYF. CDR3 nucleotide sequence: TGTGCCAGTAGTCAACGACAGGACGCCTCTGGAAACACCATATATTTT. The full variable domain, rest sourced from reference TRBV19 and TRBJ1-3, is DGGITQSPKYLFRKEGQNVTLSCEQNLNHDAMYWYRQDPGQGLRLIYYSQIVNDFQKGDIAEGYSVSREKKESFPLTVTSAQKNPTAFYLCASSQRQDASGNTIYFGEGSWLTVV.

This clonotype was found many times. The chain combines TRBV15 with TRBJ2-7, with D uncertain. The CDR3 is 13 residues long. In germline, CDR1 is LNHNV, CDR2 YYDKDF (reference sequence). With 5 bases removed from V and 4 bases from J, the gap between germline ends came to 12 bases. CDR3 region: CATSQFSRYEQYF. The DNA of the CDR3 is TGTGCCACCAGCCAATTTTCAAGGTACGAGCAGTACTTC.

This clonotype was seen repeatedly, ten times or more. J is TRBJ2-7 and V is TRBV19; D remains ambiguous. This CDR3 has 12 amino acids. V lost 1 base and J lost 6, with 7 bases in between. Germline assignment: CDR1 LNHDA and CDR2 SQIVND (reference sequence). CDR3 amino acids: CASSIGAREQYF. The CDR3 bases are TGTGCCAGTAGTATAGGGGCGCGCGAGCAGTACTTC.